The clone carrying this T cell receptor (beta chain) was seen many times. Trimming removed 5 bases at V and 0 bases at J, with 24 bases between. The CDR3 has 19 residues. Germline CDR1 and CDR2: SGHVS and FNYEAQ. TCRdb used MiXCR to reprocess the reads, holding one entry per CDR3 protein. The sample records some 240,000 distinct CDR3 sequences, 17% being singletons. The source of the sample is a study of T cell repertoires in cytomegalovirus infection. The material sequenced was CD8+ T cells from PBMCs. The V and J genes are TRBV7-6 and TRBJ2-3; D may be TRBD1 (7 bases). The source is a human donor in good health (CMV status not recorded). Some clones in this sample may be carry-over from other donors' samples. Here the CDR3 reads CASSRPAEGAGSSTDTQYF. The CDR3 nucleotides read TGTGCCAGCAGCCGACCAGCGGAGGGGGCGGGATCTAGCACAGATACGCAGTATTTT.